These 27 T cell receptor beta chains were sequenced from one sample in a study of beta chain bispecific antibodies for T cell cancers (dated by TCRdb to about 2021). These receptors have no identified antigens. Study-level results and caveats: Every sequenced sample was a mix of normal T cells and leukemia cell line cells, and most of the targeted TRBV signal originated from the leukemia cells instead of the normal T cells.

T cells were expanded from blood mononuclear cells for 3 to 4 days with either the anti-CD3 antibody OKT3 or CD3/CD28 Dynabeads. To prepare the library, 5' RACE was applied. Using fastp trimming at Q25 and MiXCR clonotype assembly, TCRdb reanalyzed the public sequencing data and kept in-frame beta chains. Merged by CDR3 protein, the rows form single entries marked with the most common genes and DNA. This sample holds some 21,000 distinct CDR3 sequences; approximately 2.4% were observed only once. About a third of the sample is held by the ten biggest clonotypes. The sample consisted of healthy donor T cells cultured with leukemia cells. These receptors all come from a human donor in good health. Some clones in this sample may be carry-over from other donors' samples.

Ten or more counts support this clonotype. The chain combines TRBV14 with TRBJ1-2; tentative D call: TRBD1 (6 bases). CDR3 size: 13 residues. CDR1 and CDR2 from the germline V gene are SGHDN and FVKESK. Trimming took 1 base from V and 7 from J, leaving 10 bases between them. The CDR3 sequence is CASSQATGIGYTF. The CDR3 region has the DNA TGTGCCAGCAGCCAAGCGACAGGAATTGGCTACACCTTC.

In this sample, this clonotype turned up many times. The chain links TRBV7-2 to TRBJ2-7, with 8 bases lining up with TRBD2. The CDR3 sequence is 14 residues long. Germline-derived CDR1 and CDR2 are SGHTA and FQGNSA. V lost 5 bases and J lost 5; bases outside the gene matches: 8. As DNA, the CDR3 is TGTGCCAGCAGCCTAGGGACTAGTATGCACGAGCAGTACTTC. Residues: CASSLGTSMHEQYF.

The chain joins TRBV6-5 to TRBJ1-3; D ambiguous. The CDR3 covers 14 residues. Trimming took off 2 bases at V and 2 bases at J, with 7 bases between the two ends. CDR1 and CDR2 from the germline V gene are MNHEY and SVGAGI. CDR3 DNA: TGTGCCAGCAGTTACCGGCAGACTGGAAACACCATATATTTT. Translated: CASSYRQTGNTIYF.

The J gene is TRBJ2-5, the V gene TRBV6-6; 10 bases map to TRBD2. This CDR3 contains 20 residues. The J segment lost 0 bases and the V segment lost 0 bases, leaving 13 bases of the junction unmatched. Germline assignment: CDR1 MNHNY and CDR2 SVGAGI (reference sequence). Here the CDR3 reads CASSYSRLAGDPTYQETQYF. For the CDR3, the DNA is TGTGCCAGCAGTTACTCGAGGCTAGCGGGGGACCCGACGTACCAAGAGACCCAGTACTTC.

This clonotype appeared a few times. The rearrangement uses TRBV6-6 and TRBJ2-5; D is perhaps TRBD1 (5 bases). The CDR3 spans 14 residues. Trimming cost V 7 bases and J 4 bases, with 16 bases left between them. Germline values: CDR1 MNHNY, CDR2 SVGAGI (reference sequence). The CDR3 is CASTQTDLGETQYF. The CDR3 DNA follows: TGTGCCAGCACCCAGACAGATTTAGGAGAGACCCAGTACTTC.

This clonotype was counted many times. In nucleotides, the CDR3 is TGTGCCAGCAGCTCCCAGGGGGGATCCTACAATGAGCAGTTCTTC. It codes for CASSSQGGSYNEQFF. The chain is built from TRBV7-3 and TRBJ2-1; possibly TRBD1 for D (7 bases). Germline V gives CDR1 SGHTA, CDR2 FQGTGA. CDR3 length equals 15 residues. V gave up 4 bases and J gave up 1 base, with 11 bases separating them.

This clonotype appeared many times. This rearrangement joins TRBV20-1 to TRBJ2-1; TRBD2 aligns across 11 bases. V trimming: 7 bases; J trimming: 0 bases; junction bases outside the gene matches: 5. The germline CDR1 and CDR2 sequences are DFQATT and SNEGSKA (reference sequence). The CDR3 covers 15 residues. The CDR3 coding sequence is TGCAGTGTTTTACTAGCGGGGGACTCCTACAATGAGCAGTTCTTC. Its translation: CSVLLAGDSYNEQFF.

V is TRBV30 and J is TRBJ1-6; no definite D call. Deletions cut 0 bases from V and 5 bases from J, with 5 bases between. Per germline, CDR1 GTSNPN and CDR2 SVGIG (reference sequence). CDR3 size: 13 residues. The CDR3 reads CAWSVTNNSPLHF. The CDR3, as DNA: TGTGCCTGGAGTGTAACCAATAATTCACCCCTCCACTTT.

This clonotype was counted ten times or more. The genes are TRBV5-1 and TRBJ2-6; D is ambiguous. Trimming stripped 1 base from V and 0 bases from J, with 8 bases between. Per the germline V gene, CDR1 is SGHRS and CDR2 is YFSETQ. This CDR3 region has 16 residues. This CDR3 is CASSLLSVSGANVLTF. In DNA form, the CDR3 reads TGCGCCAGCAGCTTGTTGTCAGTCTCTGGGGCCAACGTCCTGACTTTC.

This chain connects TRBV19 to TRBJ1-1; TRBD1 might be the D (5 bases). The CDR3 sequence is 13 residues long. Germline values: CDR1 LNHDA, CDR2 SQIVND (reference sequence). V lost 3 bases to trimming and J lost 4 bases, with 9 bases between them. The CDR3 region has the DNA TGTGCCAGTAGTATTTTTGGGGGCACTGAAGCTTTCTTT. Its translation is CASSIFGGTEAFF.

This clonotype was seen repeatedly, ten times or more. This chain joins TRBV27 and TRBJ1-6; TRBD1 agrees at 10 bases. CDR3 length: 15 amino acids. V gave up 8 bases and J gave up 6 bases; unmatched junction bases: 7. The germline V gene encodes CDR1 MNHEY and CDR2 SMNVEV (reference sequence). The CDR3 loop is CASARDRGINSPLHF. CDR3 DNA sequence: TGTGCCAGCGCTCGGGACAGGGGCATTAATTCACCCCTCCACTTT.

There are many counts of this clonotype. The V and J genes are TRBV3-1 and TRBJ2-2; D call uncertain. The CDR3 runs 14 residues. CDR1 and CDR2 from the germline V gene are LGHDT and YNNKEL (reference sequence). Between the trimmed V and J ends, which lost 4 bases and 3 bases, there was a span of 9 bases. The CDR3 nucleotides read TGTGCCAGCAGCCTTGACTGGTACACCGGGGAGCTGTTTTTT. This gives the protein CASSLDWYTGELFF.

This clonotype was seen a few times. The V call is TRBV20-1, the J call TRBJ2-1, with 8 bases that match TRBD2. The CDR3 is 14 amino acids. CDR1 is DFQATT and CDR2 is SNEGSKA in the germline V gene (reference sequence). Trimming removed 6 bases from V and 4 bases from J; junction bases left unmatched: 8. For the CDR3, the DNA is TGCAGTGCCCCGAGCGGGGGAGGTTACAATGAGCAGTTCTTC. It encodes CSAPSGGGYNEQFF.

This clonotype was recorded at least ten times. The CDR3 region has the DNA TGTGCCAGCTCCCCTCCCGGGGGATCCGAGCAGTACTTC. It yields the protein CASSPPGGSEQYF. The chain recombines TRBV7-9 with TRBJ2-7, with a possible D match to TRBD2 (6 bases). Trimming pared 8 bases from V and 6 bases from J, leaving 17 bases between. Germline V gene data show CDR1 as SEHNR and CDR2 as FQNEAQ (reference sequence). The CDR3 totals 13 residues.

This clonotype was counted between two and nine times. The genes are TRBV6-1 and TRBJ2-3, with 7 bases aligning to TRBD2. Germline values: CDR1 MNHNS, CDR2 SASEGT. The CDR3 consists of 15 residues. J gave up 0 bases and V 9 bases, and 9 bases lay outside the gene matches. CDR3 coding DNA: TGTGCCAGTACGTTCGGGGGGTACAGCACAGATACGCAGTATTTT. This codes for CASTFGGYSTDTQYF.

This clonotype was detected only a few times. Just one base apart from a much larger clone, this may be a read error. The V and J genes are TRBV7-3 and TRBJ1-1; unclear D gene. The CDR3 sequence is 13 residues long. The germline CDR1 and CDR2 sequences are SGHTA and FQGTGA. The CDR3 is CTSSLGPNTEAFF. In DNA, the CDR3 is TGTACCAGCAGCCTAGGGCCGAACACTGAAGCTTTCTTT. The full variable domain, in which reference TRBV7-3 and TRBJ1-1 provide the parts outside the CDR3, is GAGVSQTPSNKVTEKGKYVELRCDPISGHTALYWYRQSLGQGPEFLIYFQGTGAADDSGLPNDRFFAVRPEGSVSTLKIQRTERGDSAVYLCTSSLGPNTEAFFGQGTRLTVV.

In this sample, this clonotype turned up many times. J is TRBJ2-7 and V is TRBV5-4, with no clear D. CDR1 is SGHNT and CDR2 is YYREEE in the germline V gene (reference sequence). The V end lost 0 bases, the J end lost 2 bases, and 6 bases lay between the germline ends. The CDR3 consists of 13 residues. CDR3 coding DNA: TGTGCCAGCAGCTTGGACAGCCCCTACGAGCAGTACTTC. Translation gives CASSLDSPYEQYF. The complete variable domain, with remaining parts taken from reference TRBV5-4 and TRBJ2-7, reads ETGVTQSPTHLIKTRGQQVTLRCSSQSGHNTVSWYQQALGQGPQFIFQYYREEENGRGNFPPRFSGLQFPNYSSELNVNALELDDSALYLCASSLDSPYEQYFGPGTRLTVT.

CDR3 amino acids: CASSHVGALETQYF. The DNA of the CDR3 is TGCGCCAGCAGCCACGTGGGGGCCTTAGAGACCCAGTACTTC. The V and J genes are TRBV4-1 and TRBJ2-5, with D tentatively TRBD1 (6 bases). The V end lost 3 bases, the J end lost 4 bases, and 12 bases lay between the germline ends. This CDR3 has 14 amino acids. Germline V gene data show CDR1 as MGHRA and CDR2 as YSYEKL.

In this sample, this clonotype turned up many times. This chain links TRBV2 with TRBJ1-5, with 8 bases matching TRBD1. Germline-derived CDR1 and CDR2 are SNHLY and FYNNEI. Trimming at V came to 6 bases and at J to 7 bases, leaving 11 bases not matched to a gene. This CDR3 has 15 residues. CDR3 amino acids: CASSEWTGKGQPQHF. CDR3 bases: TGTGCCAGCAGCGAATGGACAGGGAAAGGCCAGCCCCAGCATTTT.

Many counts were recorded for this clonotype. V gene TRBV12-3 or TRBV12-4 combines with J gene TRBJ2-1; 9 bases fit TRBD2. The CDR3 extends over 14 amino acids. V lost 7 bases to trimming and J lost 4 bases; unmatched junction nucleotides: 5. The CDR3 nucleotides read TGTGCCAGCACCGCGGGACTAGCATACAATGAGCAGTTCTTC. The encoded protein is CASTAGLAYNEQFF.

The sample holds many counts of this clonotype. The gene calls are TRBV3-1 and TRBJ2-7; the D gene is possibly TRBD1 (7 bases). Germline CDR1 LGHDT, CDR2 YNNKEL (reference sequence). The CDR3 is 15 residues long. V lost 3 bases, J lost 3 bases, and 15 bases lay in between. CDR3 nucleotide sequence: TGTGCCAGCAGCCAGCCCGGCAGGGGGGACTACGAGCAGTACTTC. As protein: CASSQPGRGDYEQYF.

This clonotype was observed many times. The V and J genes are TRBV20-1 and TRBJ2-1, with 13 bases lining up with TRBD2. The CDR3 contains 15 residues. CDR1 is DFQATT, CDR2 SNEGSKA, per germline (reference sequence). This chain's CDR3 is CKWTSGGQLYNEQFF. The CDR3 nucleotides are TGCAAGTGGACTAGCGGGGGCCAACTCTACAATGAGCAGTTCTTC.

The J gene is TRBJ1-1, the V gene TRBV11-2; D remains unclear. Trimming took off 5 bases at V and 7 bases at J, with 14 bases between the two ends. Germline values: CDR1 SGHAT, CDR2 FQNNGV. CDR3 length: 13 residues. The chain's CDR3 is CASSPRMGSEAFF. The CDR3, as DNA: TGTGCCAGCAGCCCAAGGATGGGCAGTGAAGCTTTCTTT. The whole variable domain, remainder taken from reference TRBV11-2 and TRBJ1-1, is EAGVAQSPRYKIIEKRQSVAFWCNPISGHATLYWYQQILGQGPKLLIQFQNNGVVDDSQLPKDRFSAERLKGVDSTLKIQPAKLEDSAVYLCASSPRMGSEAFFGQGTRLTVV.

This clonotype was counted at least ten times. V gene TRBV30 combines with J gene TRBJ2-7; a possible D gene is TRBD2 (6 bases). The V gene's germline CDR1 is GTSNPN and CDR2 SVGIG (reference sequence). The CDR3 spans 16 residues. Between the trimmed V and J ends, which lost 2 bases and 0 bases, there was a span of 17 bases. The CDR3 coding sequence is TGTGCCTGGAGTTCTCACCCCCGGGACTTCTCCTACGAGCAGTACTTC. Protein sequence: CAWSSHPRDFSYEQYF.

The genes are TRBV5-6 and TRBJ1-4; D is ambiguous. V was pared by 4 bases and J by 4 bases, with 14 bases between. The V gene's germline CDR1 is SGHDT and CDR2 YYEEEE. This CDR3 region has 15 residues. DNA of the CDR3: TGTGCCAGCAGCCCCCTGACGGGTAGTAATGAAAAACTGTTTTTT. Protein product: CASSPLTGSNEKLFF.

This clonotype was detected many times. The CDR3 spells CARRLAGYEETQYF. The CDR3 DNA is TGTGCCCGAAGACTAGCGGGGTATGAGGAGACCCAGTACTTC. The chain couples TRBV2 to TRBJ2-5; TRBD2 matches at 11 bases. Germline lookup yields CDR1 SNHLY and CDR2 FYNNEI. Trimming at V came to 11 bases and at J to 5 bases, leaving 10 bases not matched to a gene. The CDR3 consists of 14 residues.

At least ten counts were recorded for this clonotype. The chain carries TRBV7-2 and TRBJ2-6, with D maybe TRBD2 (6 bases). CDR3 length: 19 residues. Trimming took off 5 bases at V and 0 bases at J, with 20 bases between the two ends. The germline gives CDR1 SGHTA, CDR2 FQGNSA. The CDR3 loop reads CASSPDGGWMSSGANVLTF. The CDR3 DNA reads as TGTGCCAGCAGCCCCGATGGGGGGTGGATGAGCTCTGGGGCCAACGTCCTGACTTTC.